The source of this TCR beta chain is a study of T cells in localized non-small cell lung cancer. The study, taken as a whole, reports: Prolonged overall survival went with higher T cell density in the blood. Compared with tumor, uninvolved adjacent lung displayed greater T cell clonality, ranking highest overall.

This CDR3 has 11 residues. Trimming removed 8 bases at V and 1 base at J, with 5 bases between. Germline CDR1 SNHLY, CDR2 FYNNEI. In the case of this clone: Its antigen is unidentified.

Repertoires were generated with immunoSEQ multiplex PCR, while TCRdb's copy carries only in-frame clones and drops some. Of 50,000 to 75,000 clones in the sample, 70% to 90% were seen once. The chain employs TRBV2 and TRBJ1-1; no definite D call. Specimen: peripheral blood, collected before any cancer treatment. The source is a man aged 40-75 years with stage I squamous cell lung carcinoma. DNA for the CDR3: TGTGCCAGCGGGTGGAACACTGAAGCTTTCTTT. Amino acid sequence: CASGWNTEAFF. Based on the CDR3 plus reference TRBV2 and TRBJ1-1, the full variable domain is EPEVTQTPSHQVTQMGQEVILRCVPISNHLYFYWYRQILGQKVEFLVSFYNNEISEKSEIFDDQFSVERPDGSNFTLKIRSTKLEDSAMYFCASGWNTEAFFGQGTRLTVV.